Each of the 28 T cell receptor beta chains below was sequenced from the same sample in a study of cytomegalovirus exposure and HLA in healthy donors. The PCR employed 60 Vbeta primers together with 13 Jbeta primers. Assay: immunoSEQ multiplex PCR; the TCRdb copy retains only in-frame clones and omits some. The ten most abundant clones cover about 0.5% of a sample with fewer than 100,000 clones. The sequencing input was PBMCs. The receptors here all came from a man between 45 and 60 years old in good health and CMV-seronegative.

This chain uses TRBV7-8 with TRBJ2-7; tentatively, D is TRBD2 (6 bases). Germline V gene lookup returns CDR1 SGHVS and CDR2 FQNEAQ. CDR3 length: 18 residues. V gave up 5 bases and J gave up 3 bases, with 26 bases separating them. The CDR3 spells CASSPPNSLRTILYEQYF. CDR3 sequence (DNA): TGTGCCAGCAGCCCTCCGAACAGCCTAAGGACTATCCTCTACGAGCAGTACTTC.

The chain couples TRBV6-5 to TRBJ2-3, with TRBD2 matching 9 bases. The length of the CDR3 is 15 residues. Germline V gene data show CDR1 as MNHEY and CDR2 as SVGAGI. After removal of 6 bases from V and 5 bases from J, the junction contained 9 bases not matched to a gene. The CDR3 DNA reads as TGTGCCAGCAGCCAAAGCGGGGGGCTGGGAGATACGCAGTATTTT. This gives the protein CASSQSGGLGDTQYF.

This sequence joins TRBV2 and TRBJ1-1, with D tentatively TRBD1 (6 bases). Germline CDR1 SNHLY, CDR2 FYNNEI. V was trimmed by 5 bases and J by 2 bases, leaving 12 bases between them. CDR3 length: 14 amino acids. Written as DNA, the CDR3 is TGTGCCAGCAGTTTCTACAGGGATAACACTGAAGCTTTCTTT. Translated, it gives CASSFYRDNTEAFF.

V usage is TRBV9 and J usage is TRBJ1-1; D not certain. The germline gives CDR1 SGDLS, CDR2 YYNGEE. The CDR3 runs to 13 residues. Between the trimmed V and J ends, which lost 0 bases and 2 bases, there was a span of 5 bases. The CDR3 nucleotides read TGTGCCAGCAGCGTAGAACTCAACACTGAAGCTTTCTTT. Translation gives CASSVELNTEAFF.

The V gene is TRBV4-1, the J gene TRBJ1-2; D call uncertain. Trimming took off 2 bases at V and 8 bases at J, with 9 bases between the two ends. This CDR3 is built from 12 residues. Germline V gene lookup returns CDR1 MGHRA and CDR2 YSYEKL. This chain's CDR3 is CASSQSPGGYTF. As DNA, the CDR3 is TGCGCCAGCAGCCAATCCCCGGGAGGCTACACCTTC.

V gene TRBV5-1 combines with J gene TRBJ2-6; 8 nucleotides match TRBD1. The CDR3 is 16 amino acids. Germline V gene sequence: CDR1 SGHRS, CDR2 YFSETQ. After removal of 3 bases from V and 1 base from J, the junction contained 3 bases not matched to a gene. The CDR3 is CASSWRTGSGANVLTF. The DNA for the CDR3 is TGCGCCAGCAGCTGGAGGACAGGGTCTGGGGCCAACGTCCTGACTTTC. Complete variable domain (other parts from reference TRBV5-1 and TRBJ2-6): KAGVTQTPRYLIKTRGQQVTLSCSPISGHRSVSWYQQTPGQGLQFLFEYFSETQRNKGNFPGRFSGRQFSNSRSEMNVSTLELGDSALYLCASSWRTGSGANVLTFGAGSRLTVL.

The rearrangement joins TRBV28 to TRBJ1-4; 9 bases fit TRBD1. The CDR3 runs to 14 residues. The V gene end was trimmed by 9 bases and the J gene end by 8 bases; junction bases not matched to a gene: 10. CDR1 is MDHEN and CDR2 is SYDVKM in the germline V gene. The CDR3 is CASLTGTGNEKLFF. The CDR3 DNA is TGTGCCAGTCTAACCGGGACAGGGAACGAAAAACTGTTTTTT.

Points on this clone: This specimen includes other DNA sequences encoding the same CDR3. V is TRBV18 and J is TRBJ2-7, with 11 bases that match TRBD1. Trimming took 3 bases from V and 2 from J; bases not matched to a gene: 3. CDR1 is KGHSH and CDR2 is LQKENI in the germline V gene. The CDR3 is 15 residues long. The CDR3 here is CASSPPGQGAYEQYF. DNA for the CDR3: TGTGCCAGCTCACCGCCGGGACAGGGGGCCTACGAGCAGTACTTC.

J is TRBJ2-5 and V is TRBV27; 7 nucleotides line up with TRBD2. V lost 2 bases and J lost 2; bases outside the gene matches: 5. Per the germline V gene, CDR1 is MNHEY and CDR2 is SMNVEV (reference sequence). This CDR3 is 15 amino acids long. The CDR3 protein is CASSLNGGLQETQYF. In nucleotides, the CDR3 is TGTGCCAGCAGTTTAAACGGGGGACTACAAGAGACCCAGTACTTC.

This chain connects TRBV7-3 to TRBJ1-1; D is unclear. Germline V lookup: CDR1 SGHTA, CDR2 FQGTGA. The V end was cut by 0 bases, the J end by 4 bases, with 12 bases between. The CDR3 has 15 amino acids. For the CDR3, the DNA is TGTGCCAGCAGCTTAACGGCAGGTGGAAGCACTGAAGCTTTCTTT. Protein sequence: CASSLTAGGSTEAFF.

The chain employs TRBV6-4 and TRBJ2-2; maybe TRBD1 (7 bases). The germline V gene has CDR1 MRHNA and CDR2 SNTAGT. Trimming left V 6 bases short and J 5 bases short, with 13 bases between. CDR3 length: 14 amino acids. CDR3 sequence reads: CASSRQGGTGELFF. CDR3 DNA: TGTGCCAGCAGCCGCCAGGGGGGTACCGGGGAGCTGTTTTTT.

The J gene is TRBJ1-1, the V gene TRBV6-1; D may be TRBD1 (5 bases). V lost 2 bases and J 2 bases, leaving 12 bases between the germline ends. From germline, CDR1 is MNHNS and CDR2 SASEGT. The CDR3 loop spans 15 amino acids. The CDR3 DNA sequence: TGTGCCAGCAGTGAATTTTACAGGAGTAACACTGAAGCTTTCTTT. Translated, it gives CASSEFYRSNTEAFF.

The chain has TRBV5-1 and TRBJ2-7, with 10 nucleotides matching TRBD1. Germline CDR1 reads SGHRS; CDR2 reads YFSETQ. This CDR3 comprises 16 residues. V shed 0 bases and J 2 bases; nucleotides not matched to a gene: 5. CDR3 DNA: TGCGCCAGCAGCTTGGGACAGGGGGCACGTACCTACGAGCAGTACTTC. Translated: CASSLGQGARTYEQYF.

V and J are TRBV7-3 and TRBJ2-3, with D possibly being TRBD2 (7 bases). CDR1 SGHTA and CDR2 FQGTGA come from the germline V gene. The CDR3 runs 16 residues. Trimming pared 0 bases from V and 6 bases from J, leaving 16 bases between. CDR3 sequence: CASSLTTGGITDTQYF. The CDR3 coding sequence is TGTGCCAGCAGCTTAACAACGGGGGGCATCACCGATACGCAGTATTTT.

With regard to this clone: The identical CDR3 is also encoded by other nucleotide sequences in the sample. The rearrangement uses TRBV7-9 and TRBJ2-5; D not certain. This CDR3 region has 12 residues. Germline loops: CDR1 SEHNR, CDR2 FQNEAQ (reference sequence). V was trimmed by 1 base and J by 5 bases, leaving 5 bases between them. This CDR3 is CASSLGRETQYF. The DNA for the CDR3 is TGTGCCAGCAGCTTAGGGCGGGAGACCCAGTACTTC.

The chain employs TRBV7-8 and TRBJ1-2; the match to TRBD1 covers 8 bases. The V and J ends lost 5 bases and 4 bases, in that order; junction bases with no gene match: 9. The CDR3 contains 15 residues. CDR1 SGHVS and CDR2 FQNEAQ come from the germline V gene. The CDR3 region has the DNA TGTGCCAGCAGCGAATTTCAGGGGGCTAGCTATGGCTACACCTTC. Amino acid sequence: CASSEFQGASYGYTF.

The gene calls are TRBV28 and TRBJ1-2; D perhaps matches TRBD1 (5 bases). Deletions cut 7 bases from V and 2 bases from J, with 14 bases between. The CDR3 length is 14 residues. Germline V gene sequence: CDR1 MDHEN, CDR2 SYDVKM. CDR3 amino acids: CASTLGGYNYGYTF. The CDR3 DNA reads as TGTGCCAGCACCCTGGGGGGATACAACTATGGCTACACCTTC.

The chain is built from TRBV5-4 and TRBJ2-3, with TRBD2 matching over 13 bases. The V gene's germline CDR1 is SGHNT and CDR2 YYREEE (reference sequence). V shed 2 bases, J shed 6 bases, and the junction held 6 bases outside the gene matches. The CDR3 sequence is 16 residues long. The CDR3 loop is CASSLRLAGGWDTQYF. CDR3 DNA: TGTGCCAGCAGCTTAAGACTAGCGGGGGGTTGGGATACGCAGTATTTT.

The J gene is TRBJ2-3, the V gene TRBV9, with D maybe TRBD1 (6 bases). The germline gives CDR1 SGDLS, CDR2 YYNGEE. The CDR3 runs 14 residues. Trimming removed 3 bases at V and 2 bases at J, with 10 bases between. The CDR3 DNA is TGTGCCAGCAGCGCCCAGGGGTACACAGATACGCAGTATTTT. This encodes CASSAQGYTDTQYF.

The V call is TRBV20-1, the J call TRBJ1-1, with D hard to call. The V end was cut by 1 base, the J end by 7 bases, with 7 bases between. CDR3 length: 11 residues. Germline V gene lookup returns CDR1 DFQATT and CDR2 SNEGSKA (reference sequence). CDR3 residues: CSARAQLEAFF. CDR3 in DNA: TGCAGTGCTAGAGCACAGCTTGAAGCTTTCTTT.

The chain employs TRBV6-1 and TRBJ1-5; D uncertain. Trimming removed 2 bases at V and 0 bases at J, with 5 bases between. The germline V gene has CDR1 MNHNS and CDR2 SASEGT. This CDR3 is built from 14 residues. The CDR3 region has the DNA TGTGCCAGCAGTGAACACAGTAGCAATCAGCCCCAGCATTTT. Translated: CASSEHSSNQPQHF.

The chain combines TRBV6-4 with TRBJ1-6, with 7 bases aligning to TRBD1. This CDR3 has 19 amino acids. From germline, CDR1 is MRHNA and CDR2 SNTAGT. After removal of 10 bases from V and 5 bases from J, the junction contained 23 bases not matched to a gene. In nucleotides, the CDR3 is TGTGCCACCGGAATATCCCTTAGGGGGCGAACTCTCCATAATTCACCCCTCCACTTT. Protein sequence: CATGISLRGRTLHNSPLHF.

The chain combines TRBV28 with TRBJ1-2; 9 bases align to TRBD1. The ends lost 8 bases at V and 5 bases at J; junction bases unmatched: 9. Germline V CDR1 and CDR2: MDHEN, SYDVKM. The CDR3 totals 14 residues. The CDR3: CASGTGQGWYGYTF. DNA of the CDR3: TGTGCCAGCGGAACGGGACAGGGTTGGTATGGCTACACCTTC.

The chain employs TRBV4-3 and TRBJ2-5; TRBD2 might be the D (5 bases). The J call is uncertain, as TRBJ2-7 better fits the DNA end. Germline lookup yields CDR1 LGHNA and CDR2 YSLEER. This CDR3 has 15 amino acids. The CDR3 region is CASSQDPFGVYEQYF. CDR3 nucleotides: TGCGCCAGCAGCCAAGATCCGTTCGGGGTTTACGAGCAGTACTTC.

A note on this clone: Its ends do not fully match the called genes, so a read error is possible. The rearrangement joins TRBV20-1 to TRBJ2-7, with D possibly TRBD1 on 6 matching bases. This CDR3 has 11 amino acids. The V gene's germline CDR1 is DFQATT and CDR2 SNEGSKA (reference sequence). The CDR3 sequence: CSARDQQGGDF. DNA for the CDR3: TGCAGTGCTAGAGACCAACAGGGTGGGGACTTC.

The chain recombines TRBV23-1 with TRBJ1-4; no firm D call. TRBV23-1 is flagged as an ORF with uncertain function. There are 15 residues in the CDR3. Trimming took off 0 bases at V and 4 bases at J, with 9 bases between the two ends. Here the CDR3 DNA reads TGCGCCAGCAGTCAATCCTGCGGAGATAATGAAAAACTGTTTTTT. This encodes CASSQSCGDNEKLFF.

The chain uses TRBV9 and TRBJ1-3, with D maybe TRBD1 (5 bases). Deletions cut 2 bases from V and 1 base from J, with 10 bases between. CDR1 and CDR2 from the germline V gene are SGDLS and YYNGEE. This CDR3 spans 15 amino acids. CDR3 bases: TGTGCCAGCAGCGTCTCAGGACATTCTGGAAACACCATATATTTT. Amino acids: CASSVSGHSGNTIYF.

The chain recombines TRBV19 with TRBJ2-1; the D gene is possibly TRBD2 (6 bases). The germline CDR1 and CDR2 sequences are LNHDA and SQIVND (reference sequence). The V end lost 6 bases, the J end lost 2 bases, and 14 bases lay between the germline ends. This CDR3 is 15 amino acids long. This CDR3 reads CASRYEDYAYNEQFF. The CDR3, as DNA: TGTGCCAGTAGATATGAGGACTATGCCTACAATGAGCAGTTCTTC.